The entry that follows covers one TCR beta chain sequence. Its antigen is currently unknown. The sample is drawn from a study of T cell responses to AZD1222 COVID-19 vaccine. Notes on the study in general: Elevations in Spike-specific TCR breadth and depth followed administration of two AZD1222 doses. The peak T cell response came first, and repertoires were sampled only after it. Among AZD1222 vaccinees, only six were seropositive at baseline.

The assay was immunoSEQ multiplex PCR, and TCRdb's table has in-frame clones only and misses some. The sample has more than 150,000 clones; 90% are singletons. V was pared by 4 bases and J by 4 bases, with 4 bases of the junction left unmatched. Germline CDR1 SGHDT, CDR2 YYEEEE. There are 14 residues in the CDR3. The receptor was derived from an adult in good health. The sample was peripheral blood, taken on day 0 of AZD1222 vaccination. J is TRBJ1-5 and V is TRBV5-6, with 8 bases fitting TRBD1. The CDR3 bases are TGTGCCAGCAGCCTTAGACAGGGGAATCAGCCCCAGCATTTT. It specifies CASSLRQGNQPQHF.